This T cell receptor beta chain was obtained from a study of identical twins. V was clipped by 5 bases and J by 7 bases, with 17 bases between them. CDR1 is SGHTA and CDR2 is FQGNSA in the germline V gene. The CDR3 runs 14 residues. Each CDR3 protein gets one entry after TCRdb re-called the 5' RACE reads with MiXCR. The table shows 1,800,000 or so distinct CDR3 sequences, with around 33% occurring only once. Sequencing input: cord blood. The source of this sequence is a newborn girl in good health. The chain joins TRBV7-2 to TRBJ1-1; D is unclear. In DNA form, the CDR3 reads TGTGCCAGCAGCGCAAAAGGAGGAAGGGATGAAGCTTTCTTT. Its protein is CASSAKGGRDEAFF. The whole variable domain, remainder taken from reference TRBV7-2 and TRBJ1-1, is GAGVSQSPSNKVTEKGKDVELRCDPISGHTALYWYRQSLGQGLEFLIYFQGNSAPDKSGLPSDRFSAERTGGSVSTLTIQRTQQEDSAVYLCASSAKGGRDEAFFGQGTRLTVV.